The source of this TCR beta chain is a study of beta chain features in type 1 diabetes. The study's findings and limits: All four CD4+ subsets of Type 1 diabetes patients contained TCRB CDR3s that were moderately but significantly shorter. When cDNA is sequenced, cells with high TCR expression could be over-represented.

TCRB transcripts that were expressed got sequenced, as all of the isolated RNA had been reverse transcribed. Only in-frame clones appear in the TCRdb table, and some are missing; sequencing was by immunoSEQ multiplex PCR. The sample gives around 250,000 clones, 14% of which show up once; about 0.017% is in the top ten. Comment on this clone: The antigen is not known.

Trimming took 0 bases from V and 8 from J, leaving 16 bases between them. Looked up from germline, CDR1 is LGHNA and CDR2 is YNFKEQ. This CDR3 is built from 15 residues. The chain couples TRBV4-2 to TRBJ1-1; D remains unclear. Sequenced input: naive CD4+ T cells from blood. This TCR was recovered from a man younger than 45 with type 1 diabetes. CDR3 in amino acids: CASSQDRGSFREAFF. CDR3 nucleotide sequence: TGTGCCAGCAGCCAAGATCGTGGATCCTTCAGGGAAGCTTTCTTT.